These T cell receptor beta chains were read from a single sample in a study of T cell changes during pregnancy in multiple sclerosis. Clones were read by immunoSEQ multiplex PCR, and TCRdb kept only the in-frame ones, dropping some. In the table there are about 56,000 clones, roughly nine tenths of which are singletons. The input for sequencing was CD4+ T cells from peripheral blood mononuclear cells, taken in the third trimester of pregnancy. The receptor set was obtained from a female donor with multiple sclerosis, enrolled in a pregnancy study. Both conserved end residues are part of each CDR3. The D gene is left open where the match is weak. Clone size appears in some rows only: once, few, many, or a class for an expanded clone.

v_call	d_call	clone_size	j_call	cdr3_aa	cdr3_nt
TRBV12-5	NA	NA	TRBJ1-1	CASGLAPGQSTF	TGTGCTAGTGGTTTGGCTCCGGGACAAAGTACCTTT
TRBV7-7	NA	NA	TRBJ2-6	CASSRGLISGANVLTF	TGTGCCAGCAGCAGAGGCTTAATCTCTGGGGCCAACGTCCTGACTTTC
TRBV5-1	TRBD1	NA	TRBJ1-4	CASSPGQGANIGEKLFF	TGCGCCAGCAGCCCGGGACAGGGGGCGAATATTGGTGAAAAACTGTTTTTT
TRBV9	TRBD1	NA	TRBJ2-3	CASSVGNADRGADTQYF	TGTGCCAGCAGCGTAGGGAACGCGGACAGGGGGGCAGATACGCAGTATTTT
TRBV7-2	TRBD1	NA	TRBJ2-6	CASSPTGSSGANVLTF	TGTGCCAGCAGCCCGACAGGGAGCTCTGGGGCCAACGTCCTGACTTTC
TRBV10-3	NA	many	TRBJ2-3	CAIKGAFSTDTQYF	TGTGCCATCAAAGGGGCCTTTAGCACAGATACGCAGTATTTT
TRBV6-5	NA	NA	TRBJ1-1	CASSYSIYMNTEAFF	TGTGCCAGCAGTTACTCGATTTACATGAACACTGAAGCTTTCTTT
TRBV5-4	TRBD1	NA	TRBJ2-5	CASSFGQGLGETQYF	TGTGCCAGCAGCTTCGGACAGGGCCTGGGGGAGACCCAGTACTTC
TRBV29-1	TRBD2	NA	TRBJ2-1	CSVVLAGDFNEQFF	TGCAGCGTTGTGCTAGCGGGCGACTTCAATGAGCAGTTCTTC
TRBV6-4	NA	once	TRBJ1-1	CASSVEGLNTEAFF	TGTGCCAGCAGTGTGGAGGGGTTGAACACTGAAGCTTTCTTT
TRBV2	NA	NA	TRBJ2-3	CASIEGSGTDTQYF	TGTGCCAGCATTGAGGGTAGCGGCACAGATACGCAGTATTTT
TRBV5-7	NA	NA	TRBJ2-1	CASSVERVMVLNEQFF	TGTGCCAGCAGTGTAGAGCGGGTCATGGTCCTTAATGAGCAGTTCTTC
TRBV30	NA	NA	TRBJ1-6	CAWSPHSSNSPLHF	TGTGCCTGGAGTCCGCACAGCTCTAATTCACCCCTCCACTTT
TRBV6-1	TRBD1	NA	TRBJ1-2	CASSEALGTASYTF	TGTGCCAGCAGTGAAGCGCTGGGGACAGCAAGCTACACCTTC
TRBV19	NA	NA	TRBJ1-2	CASTMGGFGYTF	TGTGCCAGTACCATGGGAGGGTTTGGCTACACCTTC
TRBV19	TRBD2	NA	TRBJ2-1	CASSGRTYSYNEQFF	TGTGCCAGTAGCGGGAGGACCTACTCCTACAATGAGCAGTTCTTC
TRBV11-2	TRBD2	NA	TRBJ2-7	CASSLDPAGTYEQYF	TGTGCCAGCAGCTTAGATCCAGCGGGAACCTACGAGCAGTACTTC
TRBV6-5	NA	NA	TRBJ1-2	CASSLIMGRGYTF	TGTGCCAGCAGCCTTATCATGGGGCGAGGCTACACCTTC
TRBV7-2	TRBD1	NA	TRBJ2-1	CASSLQGASYNEQFF	TGTGCCAGCAGCTTACAGGGGGCCTCCTACAATGAGCAGTTCTTC
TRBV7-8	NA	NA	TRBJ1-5	CASSEGQTSNQPQHF	TGTGCCAGCAGCGAAGGACAGACGAGCAATCAGCCCCAGCATTTT
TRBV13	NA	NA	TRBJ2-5	CASSLRSAGQETQYF	TGTGCCAGCAGCTTAAGATCCGCGGGCCAAGAGACCCAGTACTTC
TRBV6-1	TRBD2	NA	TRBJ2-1	CASFPLAGLSNEQFF	TGTGCCAGCTTTCCTCTAGCGGGACTAAGCAATGAGCAGTTCTTC
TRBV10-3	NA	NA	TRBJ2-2	CAISDDRSHANTGELFF	TGTGCCATCAGTGATGACAGATCTCACGCGAACACCGGGGAGCTGTTTTTT
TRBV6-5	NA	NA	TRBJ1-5	CASSRQQDQPQHF	TGTGCCAGCAGCAGACAGCAAGATCAGCCCCAGCATTTT
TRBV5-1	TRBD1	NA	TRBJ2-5	CASSLGGTGHETQYF	TGCGCCAGCAGCTTGGGTGGGACAGGGCACGAGACCCAGTACTTC
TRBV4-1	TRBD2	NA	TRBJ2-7	CASSPDGGYPLYLSYEQYF	TGCGCCAGCAGCCCGGACGGGGGGTATCCTTTATACCTCTCCTACGAGCAGTACTTC
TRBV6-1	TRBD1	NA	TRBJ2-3	CASDRASGTDTQYF	TGTGCCAGCGACAGGGCAAGCGGCACAGATACGCAGTATTTT
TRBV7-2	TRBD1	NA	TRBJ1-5	CASSLVGGQGGLQPQHF	TGTGCCAGCAGCTTAGTCGGAGGACAGGGAGGTTTACAGCCCCAGCATTTT
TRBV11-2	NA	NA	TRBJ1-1	CASGGGPNTEAFF	TGTGCCAGCGGTGGAGGGCCGAACACTGAAGCTTTCTTT
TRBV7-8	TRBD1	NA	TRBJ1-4	CASSLAGTGWEKLFF	TGTGCCAGCAGCTTAGCCGGGACAGGGTGGGAAAAACTGTTTTTT
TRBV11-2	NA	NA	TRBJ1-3	CASSLDRPDLDF	TGTGCCAGCAGCTTAGATCGCCCAGATTTGGATTTT
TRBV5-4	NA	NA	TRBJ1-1	CASSHGGRKNTEAFF	TGTGCCAGCAGTCATGGTGGGCGAAAGAACACTGAAGCTTTCTTT
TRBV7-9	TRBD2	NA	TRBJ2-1	CASSDLGIAGRNEQFF	TGTGCCAGCAGCGACCTCGGGATAGCGGGGCGCAATGAGCAGTTCTTC
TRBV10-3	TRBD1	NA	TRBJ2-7	CAISESPEGAIQNYEQYF	TGTGCCATCAGTGAGTCCCCAGAGGGGGCCATACAAAACTACGAGCAGTACTTC
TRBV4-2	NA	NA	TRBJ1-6	CASSQELQGRYSPLHF	TGTGCCAGCAGCCAAGAACTTCAGGGTCGGTACTCACCCCTCCACTTT
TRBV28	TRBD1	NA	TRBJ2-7	CASNGQGAYEQYF	TGTGCCAGCAACGGACAGGGGGCCTACGAGCAGTACTTC
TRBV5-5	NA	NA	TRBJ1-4	CASSSSQGSNEKLFF	TGTGCCAGCAGCTCGTCACAGGGCTCTAATGAAAAACTGTTTTTT
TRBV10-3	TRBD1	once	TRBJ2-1	CAIRPQGAYNEQFF	TGTGCCATCAGACCACAGGGGGCCTACAATGAGCAGTTCTTC
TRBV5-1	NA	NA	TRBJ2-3	CASSLRESTDTQYF	TGCGCCAGCAGCTTGAGAGAGAGCACAGATACGCAGTATTTT
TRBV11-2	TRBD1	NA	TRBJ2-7	CASSPLNRGKDEAYEQYF	TGTGCCAGCAGCCCTCTCAACAGGGGGAAGGATGAAGCCTACGAGCAGTACTTC
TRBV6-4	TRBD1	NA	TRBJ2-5	CASEPPGQGSSETQYF	TGTGCCTCCGAACCTCCGGGACAGGGTAGTTCAGAGACCCAGTACTTC
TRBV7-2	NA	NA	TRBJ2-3	CASSLEVGAPTDTQYF	TGTGCCAGCAGCTTAGAGGTGGGGGCCCCCACAGATACGCAGTATTTT
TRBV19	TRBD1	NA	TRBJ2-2	CASTGTDNTGELFF	TGTGCCAGTACGGGGACAGACAACACCGGGGAGCTGTTTTTT
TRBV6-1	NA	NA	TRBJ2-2	CASREGTGDTGELFF	TGTGCCAGCAGGGAAGGGACTGGCGACACCGGGGAGCTGTTTTTT
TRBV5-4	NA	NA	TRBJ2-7	CASSTEGGPYEQYF	TGTGCCAGCAGCACCGAAGGGGGACCCTACGAGCAGTACTTC
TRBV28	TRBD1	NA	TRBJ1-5	CASSRPGQGSPQHF	TGTGCCAGCAGCCGACCGGGACAGGGGAGTCCCCAGCATTTT
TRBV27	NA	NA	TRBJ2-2	CASSFRNTGELFF	TGTGCCAGCAGTTTCCGGAACACCGGGGAGCTGTTTTTT
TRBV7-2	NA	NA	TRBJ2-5	CASSSRRGETQYF	TGTGCCAGCAGCTCCCGGAGGGGAGAGACCCAGTACTTC
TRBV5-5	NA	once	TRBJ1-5	CASSLSPGENQPQHF	TGTGCCAGCAGCTTGTCCCCAGGGGAGAATCAGCCCCAGCATTTT
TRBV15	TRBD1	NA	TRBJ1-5	CATTTGGNQPQHF	TGTGCCACCACGACAGGGGGCAATCAGCCCCAGCATTTT